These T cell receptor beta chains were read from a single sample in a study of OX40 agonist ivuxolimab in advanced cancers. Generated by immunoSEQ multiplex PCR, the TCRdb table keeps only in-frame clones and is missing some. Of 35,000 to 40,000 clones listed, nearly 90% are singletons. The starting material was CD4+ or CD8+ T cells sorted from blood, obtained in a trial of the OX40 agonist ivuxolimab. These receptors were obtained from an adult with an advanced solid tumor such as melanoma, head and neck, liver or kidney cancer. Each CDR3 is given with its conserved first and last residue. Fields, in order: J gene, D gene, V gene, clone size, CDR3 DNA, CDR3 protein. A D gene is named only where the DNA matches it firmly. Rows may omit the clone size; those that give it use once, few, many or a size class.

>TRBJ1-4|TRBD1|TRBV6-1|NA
TGTGCCAGCAGTACAGGGGAGAGTGAAAAACTGTTTTTT
CASSTGESEKLFF
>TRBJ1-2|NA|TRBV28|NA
TGTGCCAGCAGCCTAGTGACTGGGAACTATGGCTACACCTTC
CASSLVTGNYGYTF
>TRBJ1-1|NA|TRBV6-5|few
TGTGCCAGCAGTTACCGGGTCGGGGAAGCTTTCTTT
CASSYRVGEAFF
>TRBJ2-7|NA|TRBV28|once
TGTGCCAGCAAGAGCTGGGGTCCTTCCTACGAGCAGTACTTC
CASKSWGPSYEQYF
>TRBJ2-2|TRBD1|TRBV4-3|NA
TGCGCCAGCAGCCAACAACGACAGGGACCCGGGGAGCTGTTTTTT
CASSQQRQGPGELFF
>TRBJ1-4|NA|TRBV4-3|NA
TGCGCCAGCAGCACATACACGGCGACCCATGAAAAACTGTTTTTT
CASSTYTATHEKLFF
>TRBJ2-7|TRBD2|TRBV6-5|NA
TGTGCCAGCAGTTACGGCCCGGGGGGTATATACGAGCAGTACTTC
CASSYGPGGIYEQYF
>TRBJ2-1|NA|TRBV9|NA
TGTGCCAGCAGCATCCGGACTACTGAGCAGTTCTTC
CASSIRTTEQFF
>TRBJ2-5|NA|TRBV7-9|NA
TGTGCCAGCAGCTTAACATACCAAGAGACCCAGTACTTC
CASSLTYQETQYF
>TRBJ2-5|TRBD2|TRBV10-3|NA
TGTGCCATCAGTGAGTCGGGTAGCGGGGGAGAGACCCAGTACTTC
CAISESGSGGETQYF
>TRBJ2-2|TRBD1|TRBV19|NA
TGTGCCAGTAGTGCCGGACAGGGGGCGATCGGGGAGCTGTTTTTT
CASSAGQGAIGELFF
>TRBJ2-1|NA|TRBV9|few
TGTGCCAGCAGCGGAAAGGGAGGGGGCGAGGACAATGAGCAGTTCTTC
CASSGKGGGEDNEQFF
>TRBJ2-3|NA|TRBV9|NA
TGTGCCAGCAGCGTAGGCTGGGGGTCTTGGGATACGCAGTATTTT
CASSVGWGSWDTQYF
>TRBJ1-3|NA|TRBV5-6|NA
TGTGCCAGCAGCAACTCAGGGTCTGGAAACACCATATATTTT
CASSNSGSGNTIYF
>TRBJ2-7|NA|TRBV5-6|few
TGTGCCAGCAGCCTGGGACCGCTCGAGCAGTACTTC
CASSLGPLEQYF
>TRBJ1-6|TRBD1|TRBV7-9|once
TGTGCCAGCCGACAGGGGTCCTCACCCCTCCACTTT
CASRQGSSPLHF
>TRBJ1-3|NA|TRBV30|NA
TGTGCCTGGATCATCAGAGACTCTGGAAACACCATATATTTT
CAWIIRDSGNTIYF
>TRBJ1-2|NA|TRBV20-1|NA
TGCAGTGCTTTCGATGGCTACACCTTC
CSAFDGYTF
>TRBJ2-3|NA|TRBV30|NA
TGTGCCTGGAGCCGGTCAGCAGTCACAGATACGCAGTATTTT
CAWSRSAVTDTQYF
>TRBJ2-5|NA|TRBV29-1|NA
TGCAGCGTGTTCACAGGAGAACAAGAGACCCAGTACTTC
CSVFTGEQETQYF
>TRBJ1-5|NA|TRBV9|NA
TGTGCCAGCAGCGTGACGGACTCCAGCAATCAGCCCCAGCATTTT
CASSVTDSSNQPQHF
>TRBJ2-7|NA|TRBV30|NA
TGTGCCTGGACTACCGGGGAGTACGAGCAGTACTTC
CAWTTGEYEQYF
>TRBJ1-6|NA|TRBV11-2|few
TGTGCCAGCAGCTTAAGCGGGGATTCTGATAAGTCACCCCTCCACTTT
CASSLSGDSDKSPLHF
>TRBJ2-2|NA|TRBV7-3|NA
TGTGCCAGCGGACCAGGGGCGGGCGGGGAGCTGTTTTTT
CASGPGAGGELFF
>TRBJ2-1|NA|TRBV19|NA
TGTGCCAGTAGTATGCGGGGGCTAATCAATGAGCAGTTCTTC
CASSMRGLINEQFF
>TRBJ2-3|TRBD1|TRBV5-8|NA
TGTGCCAGCAGCTCGGGACAGGGGAATGGGGATACGCAGTATTTT
CASSSGQGNGDTQYF
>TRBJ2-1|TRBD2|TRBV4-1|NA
TGCGCCAGCAGCCAAGATGAAGCGGGGGGGCCAGAGCAGTTCTTC
CASSQDEAGGPEQFF
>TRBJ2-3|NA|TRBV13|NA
TGTGCCAGCAGCCTACCGGGCTCAGCCCTTGGTACGCAGTATTTT
CASSLPGSALGTQYF
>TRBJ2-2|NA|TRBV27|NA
TGTGCCAGCAGTTTCTCGAACACCGGGGAGCTGTTTTTT
CASSFSNTGELFF